Listed here are 29 T cell receptor beta chains from one sample, sequenced in a study of T-cell reconstitution after alpha-beta-depleted transplantation in children. Using unique molecular identifiers, the investigators prepared the TCRbeta library. A single record per CDR3 protein comes from TCRdb applying MiXCR to the PCR reads. The sample consists of approximately 1,000,000 distinct CDR3 sequences, roughly 29% of them appearing once. This specimen was PBMCs, mostly from graft donor cells, taken 360 days after TCRalphabeta/CD19-depleted stem cell transplant. These receptors were obtained from a boy in the first two years of life who had a stem cell transplant for SCID, so the T cells may come from the graft donor.

This clonotype was recorded only once. A single base separates this from a much larger clone, so it may be a read error. The J gene is TRBJ1-3, the V gene TRBV12-3 or TRBV12-4; D is perhaps TRBD1 (5 bases). The CDR3 covers 16 residues. CDR3 residues: CASNLRGTVSGNTIYF. CDR3 DNA sequence: TGTGCCAGCAATTTACGGGGGACGGTCTCTGGAAACACCATATATTTT.

This clonotype was counted ten times or more. The V call is TRBV20-1, the J call TRBJ2-1; 9 nucleotides line up with TRBD1. The CDR3 covers 16 residues. CDR1 and CDR2 from the germline V gene are DFQATT and SNEGSKA (reference sequence). V was pared by 2 bases and J by 4 bases, with 9 bases of the junction left unmatched. This CDR3 is CSARSPRDRVYNEQFF. The CDR3 bases are TGCAGTGCTAGATCCCCAAGGGACAGGGTTTACAATGAGCAGTTCTTC.

The rearrangement joins TRBV9 to TRBJ2-1; a possible D gene is TRBD2 (5 bases). The V end was cut by 0 bases, the J end by 0 bases, with 10 bases between. The germline CDR1 and CDR2 sequences are SGDLS and YYNGEE. This CDR3 has 16 amino acids. In DNA, the CDR3 is TGTGCCAGCAGCGTAGATTTCGCGGGCTCCTACAATGAGCAGTTCTTC. Its translation is CASSVDFAGSYNEQFF.

The chain links TRBV18 to TRBJ1-1; no clear D. Germline V CDR1 and CDR2: KGHSH, LQKENI. The CDR3 runs to 15 residues. V was pared by 5 bases and J by 3 bases, with 16 bases between. CDR3 amino acids: CASSYGVSLDTEAFF. The DNA for the CDR3 is TGTGCCAGCTCATACGGAGTTTCCCTGGACACTGAAGCTTTCTTT.

This clonotype has only a few counts. The V and J genes are TRBV20-1 and TRBJ1-1, with 7 bases aligning to TRBD1. The V gene end was trimmed by 6 bases and the J gene end by 4 bases; junction bases not matched to a gene: 11. Germline lookup yields CDR1 DFQATT and CDR2 SNEGSKA (reference sequence). There are 14 residues in the CDR3. This CDR3 is CSARGEGARTEAFF. CDR3 bases: TGCAGTGCCAGGGGGGAGGGGGCGCGCACTGAAGCTTTCTTT.

The CDR3 loop reads CASSFGYGGGPNEQFF. CDR3 DNA: TGTGCCAGCAGTTTTGGGTACGGGGGGGGACCCAATGAGCAGTTCTTC. V gene TRBV12-3 or TRBV12-4 combines with J gene TRBJ2-1, with 8 nucleotides matching TRBD2. The CDR3 covers 16 residues. V was pared by 3 bases and J by 6 bases, with 10 bases of the junction left unmatched.

The table lists this clonotype with a few counts. The chain is built from TRBV11-2 and TRBJ2-7; D is unclear. The CDR3 sequence is 13 residues long. CDR1 and CDR2 from the germline V gene are SGHAT and FQNNGV. V was pared by 5 bases and J by 5 bases, with 13 bases between. CDR3 loop: CASSPYYSHEQYF. CDR3 bases: TGTGCCAGCAGCCCTTACTATAGCCACGAGCAGTACTTC.

Concerning this clonotype itself: Sequence at one end of the junction differs from germline and may be a read error. The chain joins TRBV3-1 to TRBJ2-1; 7 nucleotides match TRBD1. CDR3 length equals 12 residues. The germline gives CDR1 LGHDT, CDR2 YNNKEL (reference sequence). This CDR3 reads CASSQSHLGQLF. The CDR3 DNA reads TGTGCCAGCAGCCAATCTCATTTGGGACAGCTCTTC.

This sequence joins TRBV5-1 and TRBJ2-1; 7 bases match TRBD2. The CDR3 loop spans 16 amino acids. The V segment lost 6 bases and the J segment 6 bases; nucleotides outside the gene matches: 15. CDR1 SGHRS and CDR2 YFSETQ come from the germline V gene. In nucleotides, the CDR3 is TGCGCCAGCACCTTTATTACCGGGACTATCCTCAATGAGCAGTTCTTC. Translated, it gives CASTFITGTILNEQFF. Full variable domain (rest looked up from reference TRBV5-1 and TRBJ2-1): KAGVTQTPRYLIKTRGQQVTLSCSPISGHRSVSWYQQTPGQGLQFLFEYFSETQRNKGNFPGRFSGRQFSNSRSEMNVSTLELGDSALYLCASTFITGTILNEQFFGPGTRLTVL.

The chain has TRBV12-3 or TRBV12-4 and TRBJ2-5; D not resolved. The germline V and J ends were trimmed by 3 bases and 7 bases, with 9 bases remaining between them. This CDR3 comprises 12 residues. Written as DNA, the CDR3 is TGTGCCAGCAGTTTGGTCCCTGGGACCCAGTACTTC. It specifies CASSLVPGTQYF.

The J gene is TRBJ2-5, the V gene TRBV12-3 or TRBV12-4, with 7 bases matching TRBD1. The CDR3 runs to 16 residues. Trimming at V came to 6 bases and at J to 2 bases, leaving 12 bases not matched to a gene. DNA for the CDR3: TGTGCCAGCAGCCCTCCGACAGGGTATTTACAAGAGACCCAGTACTTC. It translates to CASSPPTGYLQETQYF.

On this clonotype itself: Because the CDR3 is missing its conserved closing phenylalanine or tryptophan, this is likely a read error. V is TRBV19 and J is TRBJ1-1; TRBD1 is a possible D gene (5 bases). There are 15 residues in the CDR3. V shed 2 bases and J shed 7 bases, with 17 bases lying between them. The V gene's germline CDR1 is LNHDA and CDR2 SQIVND (reference sequence). For the CDR3, the DNA is TGTGCCAGTAGTATAACCGGCAGGGCCTTAGGTGAAGCTTTCTAT. Its protein is CASSITGRALGEAFY.

This clonotype was observed a few times. V is TRBV2 and J is TRBJ2-3; no reliable D call. Looked up from germline, CDR1 is SNHLY and CDR2 is FYNNEI. V shed 8 bases and J shed 2 bases, with 20 bases lying between them. This CDR3 has 16 amino acids. The CDR3 reads CASRTPVAENTDTQYF. CDR3 coding DNA: TGTGCCAGCCGCACCCCTGTTGCGGAGAACACAGATACGCAGTATTTT.

J is TRBJ2-2 and V is TRBV6-5; D is unresolved. CDR1 is MNHEY, CDR2 SVGAGI, per germline. The CDR3 is 15 amino acids. Trimming pared 4 bases from V and 7 bases from J, leaving 16 bases between. The CDR3 DNA reads as TGTGCCAGCAGTTGGGCGGAAATCACTCTCGGGGAGCTGTTTTTT. Translated: CASSWAEITLGELFF.

This clonotype was seen a few times. This chain links TRBV6-5 with TRBJ2-7; D remains unclear. CDR1 and CDR2 from the germline V gene are MNHEY and SVGAGI. This CDR3 comprises 15 residues. V shed 2 bases and J shed 0 bases, with 11 bases lying between them. Here the CDR3 DNA reads TGTGCCAGCAGTTACGCGAACACGGACTCCTACGAGCAGTACTTC. This translates into CASSYANTDSYEQYF.

This clonotype has only a few counts. V gene TRBV18 combines with J gene TRBJ2-5; D might be TRBD1 or TRBD2, each matching 5 bases. V lost 4 bases and J 4 bases, leaving 13 bases between the germline ends. This CDR3 comprises 14 residues. Germline V gives CDR1 KGHSH, CDR2 LQKENI. The CDR3: CASSLLGPPETQYF. CDR3 nucleotide sequence: TGTGCCAGCTCACTCCTGGGACCCCCAGAGACCCAGTACTTC.

Regarding this clonotype: Since the CDR3 does not end with the conserved phenylalanine or tryptophan, this likely comes from a read error. The chain carries TRBV7-2 and TRBJ1-2; D is undetermined. The CDR3 runs 13 residues. The V gene's germline CDR1 is SGHTA and CDR2 FQGNSA. The germline V and J ends were trimmed by 3 bases and 4 bases, with 9 bases remaining between them. The DNA of the CDR3 is TGTGCCAGCAGCTTTAAGACGACCTATGGCTACACCTGC. It yields the protein CASSFKTTYGYTC.

The chain carries TRBV18 and TRBJ2-2; a weak D match, TRBD1 (6 bases). CDR3 length: 16 amino acids. The V and J ends lost 3 bases and 4 bases respectively, with 15 bases between them. Germline CDR1 is KGHSH and CDR2 is LQKENI. The CDR3 spells CASSPGASAGTGELFF. The DNA for the CDR3 is TGTGCCAGCTCACCGGGGGCATCGGCGGGCACCGGGGAGCTGTTTTTT.

J is TRBJ1-5 and V is TRBV19, with 7 bases identical to TRBD1. This CDR3 comprises 15 residues. The J segment lost 6 bases and the V segment lost 6 bases, leaving 11 bases of the junction unmatched. Germline-derived CDR1 and CDR2 are LNHDA and SQIVND (reference sequence). This chain's CDR3 is CASRFGQGDAQPQHF. In DNA, the CDR3 is TGTGCCAGTAGATTTGGTCAGGGGGATGCTCAGCCCCAGCATTTT.

J is TRBJ2-2 and V is TRBV11-1; 8 nucleotides agree with TRBD1. J lost 0 bases, V lost 2 bases, and 8 bases had no gene match. Germline CDR1 and CDR2: SGHAT and FQDESV (reference sequence). This CDR3 contains 18 residues. Here the CDR3 reads CASSLSFSGQANTGELFF. The CDR3 DNA reads TGTGCCAGCAGCTTATCCTTCTCGGGACAGGCGAACACCGGGGAGCTGTTTTTT.

The gene calls are TRBV27 and TRBJ2-2; possible D gene TRBD2, 5 bases. The CDR3 is 16 amino acids. Germline-derived CDR1 and CDR2 are MNHEY and SMNVEV (reference sequence). The V end lost 3 bases, the J end lost 1 base, and 12 bases lay between the germline ends. CDR3: CASSFNRGGNTGELFF. The CDR3, as DNA: TGTGCCAGCAGTTTTAATCGGGGTGGGAACACCGGGGAGCTGTTTTTT.

The sample holds a few counts of this clonotype. The chain joins TRBV12-3 or TRBV12-4 to TRBJ1-1, with D unclear. V was clipped by 2 bases and J by 4 bases, with 11 bases between them. The CDR3 spans 14 residues. DNA of the CDR3: TGTGCCAGCAGTTTAATGGGTTCGGCCACTGAAGCTTTCTTT. Protein product: CASSLMGSATEAFF.

This chain connects TRBV4-1 to TRBJ2-7, with 10 nucleotides matching TRBD2. The germline V gene has CDR1 MGHRA and CDR2 YSYEKL. V shed 5 bases and J 3 bases; nucleotides not matched to a gene: 7. The CDR3 extends over 15 amino acids. CDR3 protein: CASSVLAGVLYEQYF. CDR3 coding DNA: TGCGCCAGCAGCGTTCTAGCGGGGGTCCTCTACGAGCAGTACTTC.

This clonotype showed up just a few times. The genes are TRBV20-1 and TRBJ2-2; D not resolved. Per the germline V gene, CDR1 is DFQATT and CDR2 is SNEGSKA (reference sequence). The CDR3 is 14 amino acids. Trimming removed 8 bases from V and 4 bases from J, with 17 bases in between. Here the CDR3 reads CSSLGQSPTGELFF. The CDR3 DNA follows: TGCAGTTCTCTAGGGCAGAGCCCCACCGGGGAGCTGTTTTTT.

V usage is TRBV4-2 and J usage is TRBJ2-3, with TRBD2 as a possible D gene (5 bases). Germline V lookup: CDR1 LGHNA, CDR2 YNFKEQ. The CDR3 length is 16 residues. V was clipped by 0 bases and J by 4 bases, with 14 bases between them. This CDR3 reads CASSQDAASWADTQYF. The CDR3 nucleotides read TGTGCCAGCAGCCAAGATGCCGCTAGCTGGGCAGATACGCAGTATTTT.

The rearrangement links TRBV24-1 to TRBJ1-5; D might be TRBD1 (6 bases). CDR3 length: 14 residues. The germline V gene encodes CDR1 KGHDR and CDR2 SFDVKD. The V end lost 3 bases, the J end lost 4 bases, and 9 bases lay between the germline ends. The CDR3 protein is CATSDRGANQPQHF. The CDR3 coding sequence is TGTGCCACCAGTGATAGGGGGGCTAATCAGCCCCAGCATTTT.

V and J are TRBV3-1 and TRBJ1-3; 7 positions match TRBD1. This CDR3 has 18 residues. The germline gives CDR1 LGHDT, CDR2 YNNKEL (reference sequence). The V segment lost 4 bases and the J segment 0 bases; nucleotides outside the gene matches: 12. DNA of the CDR3: TGTGCCAGCAGCCTATACTTGACAGGGACACCCTCTGGAAACACCATATATTTT. Translation: CASSLYLTGTPSGNTIYF.

The sample holds a few counts of this clonotype. The chain couples TRBV6-1 to TRBJ2-1, with 8 bases identical to TRBD2. The CDR3 runs to 15 residues. Per the germline V gene, CDR1 is MNHNS and CDR2 is SASEGT. The V gene end was trimmed by 6 bases and the J gene end by 6 bases; junction bases not matched to a gene: 10. CDR3 in amino acids: CASSPARGESNEQFF. In DNA form, the CDR3 reads TGTGCCAGCAGCCCCGCGCGGGGGGAGAGCAATGAGCAGTTCTTC.

The V call is TRBV7-2, the J call TRBJ2-4; D perhaps matches TRBD1 (5 bases). There are 14 residues in the CDR3. Germline V lookup: CDR1 SGHTA, CDR2 FQGNSA. The germline V and J ends were trimmed by 1 base and 10 bases, with 14 bases remaining between them. CDR3 sequence reads: CASSLEGAPAIQYF. CDR3 DNA: TGTGCCAGCAGCTTAGAAGGGGCCCCCGCTATTCAGTACTTC.